The TCR beta chain described here comes from a study of OX40 agonist ivuxolimab in advanced cancers. V lost 2 bases and J lost 8, with 14 bases in between. The V gene's germline CDR1 is SGHDT and CDR2 YYEEEE. The CDR3 sequence is 13 residues long. General study findings and limits: Dosing at 0.1 to 3.0 mg/kg was accompanied by clonal expansion of CD4+ and CD8+ blood T cells by week 6.

Notes on this clone: Its target is unknown.

Some clones are missing from TCRdb's copy, which holds only in-frame ones; the method was immunoSEQ multiplex PCR. The sample includes 90,000 or so clones, under 95% of them seen just once. This chain links TRBV5-6 with TRBJ2-7, with D possibly being TRBD2 (6 bases). The sequence derives from an adult with an advanced solid tumor such as melanoma, head and neck, liver or kidney cancer. The sequencing used CD4+ or CD8+ T cells sorted from blood, collected in a trial of the OX40 agonist ivuxolimab. The CDR3: CASSFRDSHKQYF. As DNA, the CDR3 is TGTGCCAGCAGCTTCCGGGACTCCCACAAGCAGTACTTC.